The 3 T cell receptor beta chains presented below share a single source sample, sequenced in a study of blood T cell repertoires in COVID-19 (dated by TCRdb to about 2020). Library generation was performed with the immunoSEQ multiplex PCR assay. TCRdb took this table from immuneACCESS and kept in-frame rearrangements with V and J called. Such tables lack part of the clones; where checked against another copy, unresolved V genes explain under half of the gap, and the rest is unexplained. For this sample there are approximately 200,000 clones; more than 75% appear just once. The ten largest clonotypes hold 0.98% of the sample. The specimen sequenced was peripheral blood. These receptors were taken from a man between 40 and 49 years old with acute or convalescent COVID-19.

This clone came up a few times. This sequence joins TRBV7-6 and TRBJ2-1; 10 bases line up with TRBD2. Trimming cost V 5 bases and J 5 bases; bases outside gene matches: 9. There are 16 residues in the CDR3. Germline assignment: CDR1 SGHVS and CDR2 FNYEAQ. The CDR3 loop reads CASSLPLAGTDNEQFF. The CDR3, as DNA: TGTGCCAGCAGCCTCCCACTAGCGGGGACCGACAATGAGCAGTTCTTC. Full variable domain (outside the CDR3, taken from reference TRBV7-6 and TRBJ2-1): GAGVSQSPRYKVTKRGQDVALRCDPISGHVSLYWYRQALGQGPEFLTYFNYEAQQDKSGLPNDRFSAERPEGSISTLTIQRTEQRDSAMYRCASSLPLAGTDNEQFFGPGTRLTVL.

The gene calls are TRBV15 and TRBJ2-1; 10 bases align to TRBD1. Per the germline V gene, CDR1 is LNHNV and CDR2 is YYDKDF (reference sequence). V lost 1 base, J lost 7 bases, and 13 bases stayed unmatched. CDR3 length: 18 amino acids. The CDR3 DNA reads TGTGCCACCAGCAGAGGTTTAGTTCGACAGGGGGCAGGTAATGAGCAGTTCTTC. Encoded protein: CATSRGLVRQGAGNEQFF.

This chain uses TRBV7-3 with TRBJ2-1; D perhaps matches TRBD2 (6 bases). This CDR3 has 15 residues. V was shortened by 5 bases and J by 3 bases, with 14 bases between the two germline ends. Germline assignment: CDR1 SGHTA and CDR2 FQGTGA. CDR3 nucleotide sequence: TGTGCCAGCAGCCTAGCCGTGGGAGGCTACAATGAGCAGTTCTTC. Protein product: CASSLAVGGYNEQFF.